The 2 T cell receptor beta chains presented below share a single source sample, sequenced in a study of T cells after yellow fever vaccination. From the 5' RACE reads, TCRdb called clonotypes with MiXCR, one entry per CDR3 protein. There are 300,000 to 400,000 distinct CDR3 sequences in the sample; about 10% occur only once, and 3% to 4% lies in the top ten. Sequenced here: CD4+ T cells sorted from PBMCs, sampled 45 days after the yellow fever booster vaccination. These receptors all come from a man aged 18 to 30 who received the YFV17D yellow fever vaccine.

The chain carries TRBV27 and TRBJ2-3, with D possibly being TRBD1 or TRBD2 (6 bases each). The CDR3 loop spans 16 amino acids. Germline CDR1 MNHEY, CDR2 SMNVEV (reference sequence). Trimming pared 2 bases from V and 2 bases from J, leaving 14 bases between. CDR3 loop: CASSLIPGAFTDTQYF. CDR3 sequence (DNA): TGTGCCAGCAGTTTAATCCCGGGGGCCTTCACAGATACGCAGTATTTT.

A few counts support this clonotype. The chain carries TRBV27 and TRBJ2-4, with D hard to call. CDR3 length equals 13 residues. Germline values: CDR1 MNHEY, CDR2 SMNVEV (reference sequence). With 2 bases removed from V and 7 bases from J, the gap between germline ends came to 9 bases. The DNA of the CDR3 is TGTGCCAGCAGTTTACTAGGTGCGAACATTCAGTACTTC. Its protein is CASSLLGANIQYF.